The source of this T cell receptor beta chain is a study of shared clonotypes between healthy human individuals. The naive CD8 population came from CD45RO-negative cells selected for CCR7, without terminally differentiated effector memory CD45RA+ cells. Each sample came from a Caucasian adult donor living in Nashville, Tennessee. In regard to this clone: What it recognizes is unknown.

Whole-study results and caveats: Rarefaction gave evidence that sorted-subset sequencing remained incomplete despite large depth.

Clones were sequenced by immunoSEQ multiplex PCR, and TCRdb holds only the in-frame ones, with some missing. Found here are about 2.2 million clones, just under 95% of them singletons; the top ten hold less than 2%. With 5 bases removed from V and 0 bases from J, the gap between germline ends came to 13 bases. Per the germline V gene, CDR1 is SEHNR and CDR2 is FQNEAQ (reference sequence). The CDR3 spans 15 residues. The receptor's source is a man between 18 and 35 years old in good health. Some clones in this sample may be carry-over from other donors' samples. The sequencing input was naive CD8+ T cells from PBMCs. The chain recombines TRBV7-9 with TRBJ1-1; no clear D gene. CDR3 in DNA: TGTGCCAGCAGCGGGAGGACCAGCTTGAACACTGAAGCTTTCTTT. It translates to CASSGRTSLNTEAFF.